This paragraph reports one TCR beta chain. Its antigen is undetermined. The data stem from a study of T cells in Graves' hyperthyroidism and ophthalmopathy. General study points: A model using 13 V-J features told ophthalmopathy apart from stable hyperthyroidism.

The CDR3 regions of TCR beta were amplified from RNA transcripts. HTBI primers were the set used in a first-round RT-PCR of the TCR CDR3. TCRdb re-called the multiplex PCR reads with MiXCR, one entry per CDR3 protein. The data hold just over 550,000 distinct CDR3 sequences, with 46% observed a single time. The source of this sequence is a woman aged 18-35 years with Graves' hyperthyroidism. The sequencing sample was made of peripheral blood or thyroid tissue (not recorded which).

The CDR3 spells CSARSRGNTEAFF. In DNA form, the CDR3 reads TGCAGTGCTAGGTCACGGGGGAACACTGAAGCTTTCTTT. The chain uses TRBV20-1 and TRBJ1-1; D ambiguous. Germline CDR1 DFQATT, CDR2 SNEGSKA (reference sequence). The CDR3 sequence is 13 residues long. Trimming removed 3 bases from V and 1 base from J, with 9 bases in between.